The 11 T cell receptor beta chains reported below all come from one sample, sequenced in a study of T cell clones after liver transplantation. The method was immunoSEQ multiplex PCR; TCRdb's version includes in-frame clones alone and lacks a portion of them. Among approximately 55,000 clones listed, 71% were seen once. The material was CD4+ T cells from blood, obtained before liver transplant. The receptors derive from a human donor who received a liver transplant.

This chain joins TRBV5-4 and TRBJ2-3, with 7 positions matching TRBD1. The V segment lost 5 bases and the J segment 5 bases; nucleotides outside the gene matches: 14. CDR1 and CDR2 (germline): SGHNT, YYREEE (reference sequence). There are 16 residues in the CDR3. The DNA for the CDR3 is TGTGCCAGCAGACCCACAGGGGCCTCCCAGAGAGATACGCAGTATTTT. It yields the protein CASRPTGASQRDTQYF. Filled out from reference TRBV5-4 and TRBJ2-3, the complete variable domain reads ETGVTQSPTHLIKTRGQQVTLRCSSQSGHNTVSWYQQALGQGPQFIFQYYREEENGRGNFPPRFSGLQFPNYSSELNVNALELDDSALYLCASRPTGASQRDTQYFGPGTRLTVL.

This chain links TRBV7-2 with TRBJ1-3; 9 nucleotides align to TRBD1. With 3 bases clipped from V and 5 bases from J, the junction kept 5 bases outside the gene matches. The CDR3 sequence is 15 residues long. CDR1 and CDR2 (germline): SGHTA, FQGNSA. In nucleotides, the CDR3 is TGTGCCAGCAGCTTTCGGACAGGGGATCGAAACACCATATATTTT. Its protein is CASSFRTGDRNTIYF.

The sample holds a few counts of this clone. The chain has TRBV2 and TRBJ1-1; the D gene is possibly TRBD1 (5 bases). The CDR3 is made up of 15 amino acids. Germline V lookup: CDR1 SNHLY, CDR2 FYNNEI. V was cut by 4 bases and J by 3 bases, with 15 bases left in between. For the CDR3, the DNA is TGTGCCAGCAGTGGGGGCCAGGGCCGCGACACTGAAGCTTTCTTT. Its translation: CASSGGQGRDTEAFF.

The chain uses TRBV23-1 and TRBJ1-6, with D unresolved. TRBV23-1 qualifies as an ORF whose function is uncertain. Trimming stripped 3 bases from V and 0 bases from J, with 9 bases between. The CDR3 extends over 16 amino acids. CDR3 sequence (DNA): TGCGCCAGCAGTCAGCCGGAGAGCTCCTATAATTCACCCCTCCACTTT. It translates to CASSQPESSYNSPLHF.

This clone was detected a few times. The chain joins TRBV19 to TRBJ1-5; 9 nucleotides agree with TRBD1. This CDR3 region has 16 residues. J gave up 6 bases and V 3 bases, and 9 bases lay outside the gene matches. The germline V gene has CDR1 LNHDA and CDR2 SQIVND (reference sequence). The CDR3 DNA reads TGTGCCAGTAGTATGGCCACGGGACAGGGTTTTCAGCCCCAGCATTTT. It codes for CASSMATGQGFQPQHF.

The genes are TRBV10-2 and TRBJ2-6; D gene uncertain. Between the trimmed V and J ends, which lost 2 bases and 2 bases, there was a span of 7 bases. The V gene's germline CDR1 is WSHSY and CDR2 SAAADI. The CDR3 consists of 15 residues. This CDR3 reads CASSEQATGANVLTF. CDR3 nucleotide sequence: TGCGCCAGCAGTGAGCAGGCGACTGGGGCCAACGTCCTGACTTTC.

The rearrangement uses TRBV19 and TRBJ1-5; the match to TRBD1 covers 11 bases. The CDR3 loop spans 15 amino acids. J gave up 1 base and V 10 bases, and 6 bases lay outside the gene matches. In germline, CDR1 is LNHDA, CDR2 SQIVND (reference sequence). Here the CDR3 reads CATLGTGGSNQPQHF. CDR3 nucleotide sequence: TGTGCCACCCTCGGGACAGGGGGGAGCAATCAGCCCCAGCATTTT.

The chain has TRBV5-4 and TRBJ2-2; TRBD1 is a possible D gene (5 bases). Trimming cost V 2 bases and J 3 bases, with 8 bases left between them. The CDR3 has 14 amino acids. Germline V gives CDR1 SGHNT, CDR2 YYREEE (reference sequence). The CDR3 DNA reads TGTGCCAGCAGCTTAGACAGAGACACCGGGGAGCTGTTTTTT. The encoded protein is CASSLDRDTGELFF.

This chain connects TRBV28 to TRBJ1-5; D unclear. The CDR3 contains 10 residues. V lost 6 bases, J lost 10 bases, and 7 bases lay in between. Germline V gene lookup returns CDR1 MDHEN and CDR2 SYDVKM. Here the CDR3 DNA reads TGTGCCAGCAGCTGGCATCCCCAGCATTTT. Its protein is CASSWHPQHF. Full variable domain (remainder filled in from reference TRBV28 and TRBJ1-5): DVKVTQSSRYLVKRTGEKVFLECVQDMDHENMFWYRQDPGLGLRLIYFSYDVKMKEKGDIPEGYSVSREKKERFSLILESASTNQTSMYLCASSWHPQHFGDGTRLSIL.

At least ten counts were recorded for this clone. This sequence joins TRBV2 and TRBJ2-2; possibly TRBD1 for D (6 bases). The CDR3 runs 14 residues. The V end was cut by 4 bases, the J end by 1 base, with 7 bases between. The V gene's germline CDR1 is SNHLY and CDR2 FYNNEI. CDR3 nucleotide sequence: TGTGCCAGCAGTGGGGGACAGAACACCGGGGAGCTGTTTTTT. Protein sequence: CASSGGQNTGELFF.

CDR3 residues: CASSSTGEGSPLHF. Here the CDR3 DNA reads TGTGCCAGCAGCTCAACAGGGGAGGGTTCACCCCTCCACTTT. The V and J genes are TRBV7-3 and TRBJ1-6, with TRBD1 matching 7 bases. Germline V gene lookup returns CDR1 SGHTA and CDR2 FQGTGA. With V trimmed by 4 bases and J by 9 bases, 6 bases remained unmatched. The CDR3 is 14 amino acids.